This record concerns one T cell receptor beta chain sequence. The repertoire was sequenced with immunoSEQ multiplex PCR; TCRdb's copy has only in-frame clones and lacks some. The table records around 100,000 clones, roughly 86% of them present only once. The data belong to a study of blood T cell repertoires in COVID-19. This CDR3 region has 15 residues. The germline gives CDR1 MNHNY, CDR2 SVGAGI (reference sequence). With 0 bases clipped from V and 6 bases from J, the junction kept 0 bases outside the gene matches. The sequencing sample was made of peripheral blood. The V gene is TRBV6-6, the J gene TRBJ2-1; 12 positions match TRBD2. The TCR was taken from a middle-aged man with acute or convalescent COVID-19. The CDR3 coding sequence is TGTGCCAGCAGTTACTCGACTAGCGGGAGCAATGAGCAGTTCTTC. It encodes CASSYSTSGSNEQFF.